The rows below give T cell receptor beta chains drawn from one sample of a study of graft-versus-host responses after intestinal transplantation. Using immunoSEQ multiplex PCR, the repertoire was profiled, and TCRdb retains in-frame clones only, with some absent. The sample lists about 24,000 clones, 75% to 90% occurring once. The input for sequencing was PBMCs, taken 450 to 490 days after intestinal transplant. The receptors here all came from a human patient who received an intestinal transplant, so some T cells may come from the graft donor. Both conserved end residues are part of each CDR3. The order of the fields is clone size, V gene, D gene, J gene, CDR3 protein, CDR3 DNA. D genes are given only for firm matches. Clone sizes are given selectively: once, few, many, or a class where the clone is expanded.

clone size: .
V gene: TRBV7-7
D gene: .
J gene: TRBJ2-5
CDR3 protein: CASSYGIGGTRVQETQYF
CDR3 DNA: TGTGCTAGCAGCTACGGAATAGGCGGGACAAGAGTCCAAGAGACCCAGTACTTC

clone size: .
V gene: TRBV9
D gene: .
J gene: TRBJ2-1
CDR3 protein: CASSVDLGGRASYNEQFF
CDR3 DNA: TGTGCCAGCAGCGTAGATCTTGGGGGGCGGGCCTCCTACAATGAGCAGTTCTTC

clone size: few
V gene: TRBV9
D gene: TRBD2
J gene: TRBJ2-3
CDR3 protein: CASSRSGRGDTQYF
CDR3 DNA: TGTGCCAGCAGCCGTAGCGGGAGGGGAGATACGCAGTATTTT

clone size: once
V gene: TRBV5-1
D gene: .
J gene: TRBJ2-7
CDR3 protein: CASSRSGTSGEQYF
CDR3 DNA: TGCGCCAGCAGTAGATCCGGTACATCGGGGGAGCAGTACTTC

clone size: few
V gene: TRBV4-1
D gene: .
J gene: TRBJ2-7
CDR3 protein: CASSHGTGAYEQYF
CDR3 DNA: TGCGCCAGCAGCCACGGGACGGGTGCCTACGAGCAGTACTTC

clone size: once
V gene: TRBV4-2
D gene: .
J gene: TRBJ2-7
CDR3 protein: CASSQERLVVPYEQYF
CDR3 DNA: TGTGCCAGCAGCCAAGAAAGACTAGTAGTTCCCTACGAGCAGTACTTC

clone size: .
V gene: TRBV28
D gene: TRBD1
J gene: TRBJ2-3
CDR3 protein: CASSGDRRDTQYF
CDR3 DNA: TGTGCCAGCAGTGGGGACAGGAGGGATACGCAGTATTTT

clone size: .
V gene: TRBV2
D gene: TRBD2
J gene: TRBJ2-1
CDR3 protein: CASTGTSVYNEQFF
CDR3 DNA: TGTGCCAGCACCGGGACTAGCGTCTACAATGAGCAGTTCTTC

clone size: once
V gene: TRBV2
D gene: .
J gene: TRBJ1-1
CDR3 protein: CASSESRWNTEAFF
CDR3 DNA: TGTGCCAGCAGTGAAAGTCGGTGGAACACTGAAGCTTTCTTT

clone size: .
V gene: TRBV6-6
D gene: .
J gene: TRBJ1-5
CDR3 protein: CASSYGVNQPQHF
CDR3 DNA: TGTGCCAGCAGTTACGGAGTCAATCAGCCCCAGCATTTT

clone size: .
V gene: TRBV29-1
D gene: .
J gene: TRBJ2-1
CDR3 protein: CSAEETANNEQFF
CDR3 DNA: TGCAGCGCCGAGGAGACAGCCAACAATGAGCAGTTCTTC

clone size: few
V gene: TRBV2
D gene: .
J gene: TRBJ1-2
CDR3 protein: CASFSYGYTF
CDR3 DNA: TGTGCCAGCTTCAGCTATGGCTACACCTTC

clone size: .
V gene: TRBV9
D gene: TRBD2
J gene: TRBJ2-3
CDR3 protein: CASSVAGGSFTDTQYF
CDR3 DNA: TGTGCCAGCAGCGTAGCTGGCGGGAGTTTCACAGATACGCAGTATTTT

clone size: .
V gene: TRBV5-1
D gene: TRBD2
J gene: TRBJ2-3
CDR3 protein: CASSLRSSGRGSDTQYF
CDR3 DNA: TGCGCCAGCAGCCTAAGGTCTAGCGGGAGAGGTTCAGATACGCAGTATTTT

clone size: .
V gene: TRBV5-1
D gene: TRBD1
J gene: TRBJ2-6
CDR3 protein: CASSRLRASGTGGAGANVLTF
CDR3 DNA: TGCGCCAGCAGCAGATTGCGCGCCTCCGGGACAGGGGGCGCTGGGGCCAACGTCCTGACTTTC

clone size: .
V gene: TRBV5-1
D gene: TRBD2
J gene: TRBJ2-1
CDR3 protein: CASSATSGSSNEQFF
CDR3 DNA: TGCGCCAGCAGCGCCACTAGCGGGAGTTCGAATGAGCAGTTCTTC

clone size: .
V gene: TRBV5-1
D gene: TRBD1
J gene: TRBJ2-7
CDR3 protein: CASSRAGTGVGEQYF
CDR3 DNA: TGCGCCAGCAGCCGTGCCGGGACAGGGGTTGGCGAGCAGTACTTC

clone size: once
V gene: TRBV5-1
D gene: .
J gene: TRBJ2-5
CDR3 protein: CASSLTPMSQETQYF
CDR3 DNA: TGCGCCAGCAGCTTGACACCCATGTCCCAAGAGACCCAGTACTTC

clone size: .
V gene: TRBV7-9
D gene: .
J gene: TRBJ2-2
CDR3 protein: CASSPAFEEVNTGELFF
CDR3 DNA: TGTGCCAGCAGCCCCGCCTTTGAGGAGGTGAACACCGGGGAGCTGTTTTTT

clone size: once
V gene: TRBV11-2
D gene: .
J gene: TRBJ2-1
CDR3 protein: CASSMNWDKSNEQFF
CDR3 DNA: TGTGCCAGCAGCATGAACTGGGACAAGTCGAATGAGCAGTTCTTC

clone size: once
V gene: TRBV30
D gene: TRBD1
J gene: TRBJ2-5
CDR3 protein: CAWGTGLERETQYF
CDR3 DNA: TGTGCCTGGGGGACAGGGTTAGAGCGGGAGACCCAGTACTTC

clone size: .
V gene: TRBV2
D gene: TRBD1
J gene: TRBJ2-3
CDR3 protein: CASSRGQVTADTQYF
CDR3 DNA: TGTGCCAGCAGTCGGGGACAGGTAACGGCAGATACGCAGTATTTT

clone size: .
V gene: TRBV27
D gene: .
J gene: TRBJ2-7
CDR3 protein: CASSNHRDSHEQYF
CDR3 DNA: TGTGCCAGCAGCAATCACCGGGACTCCCACGAGCAGTACTTC

clone size: few
V gene: TRBV6-5
D gene: .
J gene: TRBJ1-1
CDR3 protein: CASSYSSGVGTEAFF
CDR3 DNA: TGTGCCAGCAGTTACTCATCGGGAGTGGGCACTGAAGCTTTCTTT

clone size: .
V gene: TRBV5-6
D gene: .
J gene: TRBJ1-2
CDR3 protein: CARSLKGPGTAKRPGYTF
CDR3 DNA: TGTGCCCGCAGCTTAAAAGGCCCGGGAACAGCTAAGCGGCCTGGCTACACCTTC

clone size: once
V gene: TRBV30
D gene: .
J gene: TRBJ2-7
CDR3 protein: CAWSRALPLEQYF
CDR3 DNA: TGTGCCTGGAGTAGGGCCCTGCCTCTGGAGCAGTACTTC

clone size: .
V gene: TRBV9
D gene: .
J gene: TRBJ2-2
CDR3 protein: CASSLDTGELFF
CDR3 DNA: TGTGCCAGCAGCCTCGACACCGGGGAGCTGTTTTTT

clone size: .
V gene: TRBV5-4
D gene: TRBD2
J gene: TRBJ2-7
CDR3 protein: CASSLTSGYEQYF
CDR3 DNA: TGTGCCAGCAGCTTGACTAGCGGCTACGAGCAGTACTTC

clone size: .
V gene: TRBV7-2
D gene: .
J gene: TRBJ2-3
CDR3 protein: CASSSDWTDTQYF
CDR3 DNA: TGTGCCAGCAGCTCCGACTGGACAGATACGCAGTATTTT

clone size: .
V gene: TRBV18
D gene: .
J gene: TRBJ2-7
CDR3 protein: CASSPPGGEQYF
CDR3 DNA: TGTGCCAGCTCACCACCGGGGGGCGAGCAGTACTTC

clone size: once
V gene: TRBV5-4
D gene: .
J gene: TRBJ2-5
CDR3 protein: CASSYPQGTQYF
CDR3 DNA: TGTGCCAGCAGCTATCCCCAAGGGACCCAGTACTTC

clone size: .
V gene: TRBV2
D gene: .
J gene: TRBJ1-2
CDR3 protein: CASSELGGPTNYGYTF
CDR3 DNA: TGTGCCAGCAGTGAACTCGGGGGGCCTACTAACTATGGCTACACCTTC

clone size: .
V gene: TRBV25-1
D gene: TRBD2
J gene: TRBJ2-3
CDR3 protein: CASSGGRAGVGTDTQYF
CDR3 DNA: TGTGCCAGCAGTGGGGGTAGAGCGGGAGTTGGCACAGATACGCAGTATTTT

clone size: .
V gene: TRBV9
D gene: .
J gene: TRBJ2-3
CDR3 protein: CASSRDPGTDTQYF
CDR3 DNA: TGTGCCAGCAGCCGGGACCCGGGCACAGATACGCAGTATTTT

clone size: .
V gene: TRBV6-1
D gene: .
J gene: TRBJ2-3
CDR3 protein: CASSEGGSMGTQYF
CDR3 DNA: TGTGCCAGCAGTGAAGGAGGTAGTATGGGTACGCAGTATTTT

clone size: .
V gene: TRBV5-1
D gene: .
J gene: TRBJ1-4
CDR3 protein: CASSRQSATNEKLFF
CDR3 DNA: TGCGCCAGCAGCCGACAGTCTGCAACTAATGAAAAACTGTTTTTT

clone size: few
V gene: TRBV5-6
D gene: .
J gene: TRBJ2-7
CDR3 protein: CASSLFKPQAGKRGEQYF
CDR3 DNA: TGTGCCAGCAGCTTGTTTAAACCCCAGGCAGGGAAAAGAGGCGAGCAGTACTTC

clone size: .
V gene: TRBV10-3
D gene: .
J gene: TRBJ2-3
CDR3 protein: CAISDGGGAGDTQYF
CDR3 DNA: TGTGCCATCAGTGACGGTGGCGGGGCTGGGGATACGCAGTATTTT

clone size: .
V gene: TRBV10-1
D gene: TRBD1
J gene: TRBJ1-1
CDR3 protein: CASSELGQGARTEAFF
CDR3 DNA: TGCGCCAGCAGTGAATTGGGACAGGGGGCTCGGACTGAAGCTTTCTTT

clone size: .
V gene: TRBV7-3
D gene: TRBD2
J gene: TRBJ2-5
CDR3 protein: CASSPGLAGVGQETQYF
CDR3 DNA: TGTGCCAGCAGCCCCGGACTAGCGGGAGTGGGGCAAGAGACCCAGTACTTC

clone size: .
V gene: TRBV6-5
D gene: .
J gene: TRBJ1-1
CDR3 protein: CASSTGSGVGTEAFF
CDR3 DNA: TGTGCCAGCAGTACAGGGTCGGGTGTTGGGACTGAAGCTTTCTTT

clone size: .
V gene: TRBV5-4
D gene: TRBD2
J gene: TRBJ2-5
CDR3 protein: CATTLAGVGETQYF
CDR3 DNA: TGTGCCACCACTCTAGCGGGAGTGGGTGAGACCCAGTACTTC

clone size: .
V gene: TRBV6-4
D gene: TRBD2
J gene: TRBJ2-5
CDR3 protein: CASSDPLASGISYQETQYF
CDR3 DNA: TGTGCCAGCAGTGACCCGTTGGCTAGCGGGATCTCGTACCAAGAGACCCAGTACTTC

clone size: .
V gene: TRBV2
D gene: .
J gene: TRBJ2-7
CDR3 protein: CASSEARGLQAYEQYF
CDR3 DNA: TGTGCCAGCAGTGAAGCGCGGGGTCTCCAGGCTTACGAGCAGTACTTC

clone size: .
V gene: TRBV4-1
D gene: .
J gene: TRBJ2-4
CDR3 protein: CASSQDTAKNIQYF
CDR3 DNA: TGCGCCAGCAGCCAAGATACAGCCAAAAACATTCAGTACTTC

clone size: once
V gene: TRBV2
D gene: .
J gene: TRBJ1-1
CDR3 protein: CASSRTRDGEAFF
CDR3 DNA: TGTGCCAGCAGTAGAACGAGGGACGGTGAAGCTTTCTTT

clone size: .
V gene: TRBV2
D gene: .
J gene: TRBJ2-7
CDR3 protein: CASSGAYEQYF
CDR3 DNA: TGTGCCAGCAGTGGTGCCTACGAGCAGTACTTC

clone size: .
V gene: TRBV27
D gene: .
J gene: TRBJ2-3
CDR3 protein: CASSLFGTVGLTDTQYF
CDR3 DNA: TGTGCCAGCAGTTTATTCGGGACGGTCGGACTTACAGATACGCAGTATTTT

clone size: once
V gene: TRBV9
D gene: TRBD1
J gene: TRBJ1-1
CDR3 protein: CASSVDRGNTEAFF
CDR3 DNA: TGTGCCAGCAGCGTAGACAGGGGAAACACTGAAGCTTTCTTT

clone size: .
V gene: TRBV5-8
D gene: TRBD1
J gene: TRBJ2-7
CDR3 protein: CANSLGQGATETYEQYF
CDR3 DNA: TGTGCCAACAGCTTGGGACAGGGGGCGACTGAAACCTACGAGCAGTACTTC

clone size: .
V gene: TRBV4-1
D gene: TRBD1
J gene: TRBJ2-7
CDR3 protein: CASSHYTGGIPYEQYF
CDR3 DNA: TGCGCCAGCAGCCATTACACAGGGGGCATTCCCTACGAGCAGTACTTC

clone size: .
V gene: TRBV6-6
D gene: .
J gene: TRBJ2-7
CDR3 protein: CASMTDPGDEQYF
CDR3 DNA: TGTGCCAGCATGACAGACCCGGGGGACGAGCAGTACTTC

clone size: .
V gene: TRBV29-1
D gene: .
J gene: TRBJ2-7
CDR3 protein: CSVEEQGYEQYF
CDR3 DNA: TGCAGCGTTGAAGAGCAGGGCTACGAGCAGTACTTC

clone size: .
V gene: TRBV7-8
D gene: .
J gene: TRBJ1-5
CDR3 protein: CASSPRAGQPQHF
CDR3 DNA: TGTGCCAGCAGCCCCAGGGCAGGTCAGCCCCAGCATTTT

clone size: .
V gene: TRBV28
D gene: TRBD1
J gene: TRBJ1-2
CDR3 protein: CASSQGQAPYGYTF
CDR3 DNA: TGTGCCAGCAGCCAAGGACAGGCCCCCTATGGCTACACCTTC